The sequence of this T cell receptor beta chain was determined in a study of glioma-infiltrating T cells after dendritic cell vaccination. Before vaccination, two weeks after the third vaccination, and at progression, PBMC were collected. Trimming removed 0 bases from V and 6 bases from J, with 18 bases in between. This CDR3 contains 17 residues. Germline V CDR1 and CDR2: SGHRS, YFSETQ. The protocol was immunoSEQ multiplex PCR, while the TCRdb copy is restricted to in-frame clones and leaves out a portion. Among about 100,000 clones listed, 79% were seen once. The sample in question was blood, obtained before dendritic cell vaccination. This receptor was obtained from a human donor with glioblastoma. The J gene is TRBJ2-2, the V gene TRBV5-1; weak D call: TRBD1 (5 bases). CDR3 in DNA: TGCGCCAGCAGCTTGGGAATGACAGCCCCAACGCCCGGGGAGCTGTTTTTT. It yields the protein CASSLGMTAPTPGELFF.